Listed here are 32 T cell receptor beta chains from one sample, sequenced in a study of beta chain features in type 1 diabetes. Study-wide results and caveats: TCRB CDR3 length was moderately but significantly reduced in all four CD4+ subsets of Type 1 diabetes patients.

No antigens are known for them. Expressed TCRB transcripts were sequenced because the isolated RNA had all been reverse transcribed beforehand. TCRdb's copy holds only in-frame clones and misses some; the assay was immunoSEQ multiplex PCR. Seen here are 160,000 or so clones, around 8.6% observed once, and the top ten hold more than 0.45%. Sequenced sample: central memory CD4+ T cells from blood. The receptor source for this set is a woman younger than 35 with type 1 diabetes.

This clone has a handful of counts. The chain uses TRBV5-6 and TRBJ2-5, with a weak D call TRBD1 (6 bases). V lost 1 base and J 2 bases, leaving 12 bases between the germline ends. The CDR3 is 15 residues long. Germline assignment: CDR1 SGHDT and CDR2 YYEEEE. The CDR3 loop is CASSLTGQGQETQYF. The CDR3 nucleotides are TGTGCCAGCAGCTTGACAGGGCAGGGGCAAGAGACCCAGTACTTC.

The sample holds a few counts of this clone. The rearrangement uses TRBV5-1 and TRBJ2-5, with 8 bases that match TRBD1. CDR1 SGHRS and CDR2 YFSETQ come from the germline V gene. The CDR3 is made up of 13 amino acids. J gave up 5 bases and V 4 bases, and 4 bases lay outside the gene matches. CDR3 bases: TGCGCCAGCAGCGGACAGGGCGGGGAGACCCAGTACTTC. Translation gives CASSGQGGETQYF.

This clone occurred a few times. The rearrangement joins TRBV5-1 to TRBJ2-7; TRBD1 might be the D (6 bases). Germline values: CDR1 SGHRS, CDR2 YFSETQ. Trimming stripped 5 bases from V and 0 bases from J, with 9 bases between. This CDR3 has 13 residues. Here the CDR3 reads CASRGGNSYEQYF. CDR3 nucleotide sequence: TGCGCCAGCAGAGGGGGTAACTCCTACGAGCAGTACTTC.

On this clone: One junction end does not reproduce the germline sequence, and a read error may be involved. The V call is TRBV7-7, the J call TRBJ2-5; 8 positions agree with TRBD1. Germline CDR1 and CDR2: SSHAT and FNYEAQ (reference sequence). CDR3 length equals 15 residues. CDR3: CASSLGGTGQETQYF. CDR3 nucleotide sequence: TGTGCTAGCAGCTTAGGTGGGACAGGTCAAGAGACCCAGTACTTC.

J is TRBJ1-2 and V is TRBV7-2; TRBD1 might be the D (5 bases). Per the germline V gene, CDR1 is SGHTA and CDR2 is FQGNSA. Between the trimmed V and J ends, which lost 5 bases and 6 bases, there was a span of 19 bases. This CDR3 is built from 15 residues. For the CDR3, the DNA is TGTGCCAGCAGCCCACCACCGACAGCACCCAATGGCTACACCTTC. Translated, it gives CASSPPPTAPNGYTF.

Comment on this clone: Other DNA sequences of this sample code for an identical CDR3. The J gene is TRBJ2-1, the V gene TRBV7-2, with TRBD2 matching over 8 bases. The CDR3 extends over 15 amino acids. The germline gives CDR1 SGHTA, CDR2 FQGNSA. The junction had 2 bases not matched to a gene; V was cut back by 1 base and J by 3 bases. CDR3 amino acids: CASSLVGRVYNEQFF. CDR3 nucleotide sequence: TGTGCCAGCAGCTTAGTCGGGAGGGTCTACAATGAGCAGTTCTTC.

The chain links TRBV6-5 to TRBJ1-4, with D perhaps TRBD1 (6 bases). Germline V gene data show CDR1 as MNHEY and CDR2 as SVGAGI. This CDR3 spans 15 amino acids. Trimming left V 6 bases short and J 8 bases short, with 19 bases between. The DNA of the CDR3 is TGTGCCAGCAGGAGAACGGGAGGCCAGGGGGAAAAACTGTTTTTT. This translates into CASRRTGGQGEKLFF.

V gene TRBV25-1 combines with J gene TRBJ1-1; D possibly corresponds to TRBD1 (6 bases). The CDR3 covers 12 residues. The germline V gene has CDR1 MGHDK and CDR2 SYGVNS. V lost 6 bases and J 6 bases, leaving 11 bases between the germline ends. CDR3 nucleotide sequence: TGTGCCAGCAGACAGGGAAGGGCTGAAGCTTTCTTT. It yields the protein CASRQGRAEAFF. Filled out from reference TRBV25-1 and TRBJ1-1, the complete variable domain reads EADIYQTPRYLVIGTGKKITLECSQTMGHDKMYWYQQDPGMELHLIHYSYGVNSTEKGDLSSESTVSRIRTEHFPLTLESARPSHTSQYLCASRQGRAEAFFGQGTRLTVV.

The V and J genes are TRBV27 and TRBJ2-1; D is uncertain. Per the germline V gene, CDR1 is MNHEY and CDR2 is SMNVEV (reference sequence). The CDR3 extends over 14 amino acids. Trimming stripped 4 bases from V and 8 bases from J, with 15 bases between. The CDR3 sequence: CASSSPTGLHEQFF. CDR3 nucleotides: TGTGCCAGCAGTTCCCCCACGGGTCTCCATGAGCAGTTCTTC.

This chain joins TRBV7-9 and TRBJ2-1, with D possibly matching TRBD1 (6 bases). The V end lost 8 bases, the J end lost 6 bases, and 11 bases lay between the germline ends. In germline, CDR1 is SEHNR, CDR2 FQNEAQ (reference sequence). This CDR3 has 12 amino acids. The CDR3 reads CASDRLPNEQFF. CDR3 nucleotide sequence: TGTGCCAGCGACAGGTTACCCAATGAGCAGTTCTTC.

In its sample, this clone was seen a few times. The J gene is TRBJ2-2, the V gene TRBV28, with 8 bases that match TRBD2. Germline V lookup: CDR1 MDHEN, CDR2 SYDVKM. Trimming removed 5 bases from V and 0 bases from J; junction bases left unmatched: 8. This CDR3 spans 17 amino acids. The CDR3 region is CASSPPAGATNTGELFF. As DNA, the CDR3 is TGTGCCAGCAGTCCTCCAGCGGGAGCGACGAACACCGGGGAGCTGTTTTTT.

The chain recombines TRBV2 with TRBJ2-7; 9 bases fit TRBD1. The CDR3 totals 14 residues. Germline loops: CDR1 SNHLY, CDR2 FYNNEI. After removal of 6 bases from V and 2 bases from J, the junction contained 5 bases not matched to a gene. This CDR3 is CASSPRDRAYEQYF. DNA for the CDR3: TGTGCCAGCAGCCCCCGGGACAGGGCCTACGAGCAGTACTTC.

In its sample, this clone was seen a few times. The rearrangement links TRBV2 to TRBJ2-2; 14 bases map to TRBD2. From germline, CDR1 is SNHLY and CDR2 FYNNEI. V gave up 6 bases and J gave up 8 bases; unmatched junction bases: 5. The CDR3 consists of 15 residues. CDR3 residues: CASRGTSGSPGELFF. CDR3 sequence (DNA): TGTGCCAGCAGAGGGACTAGCGGGAGTCCTGGGGAGCTGTTTTTT.

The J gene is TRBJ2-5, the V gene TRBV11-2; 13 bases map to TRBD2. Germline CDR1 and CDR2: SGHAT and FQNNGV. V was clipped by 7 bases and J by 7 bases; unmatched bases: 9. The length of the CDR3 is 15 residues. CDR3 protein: CASTGLAGAPRTQYF. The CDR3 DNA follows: TGTGCCAGCACCGGACTAGCGGGAGCCCCCCGGACCCAGTACTTC.

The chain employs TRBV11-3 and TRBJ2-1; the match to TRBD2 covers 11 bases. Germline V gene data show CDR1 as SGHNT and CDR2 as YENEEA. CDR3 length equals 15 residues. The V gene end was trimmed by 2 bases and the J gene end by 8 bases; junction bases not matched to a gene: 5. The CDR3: CASSLPSGGHDEQFF. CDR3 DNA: TGTGCCAGCAGCTTACCTAGCGGGGGGCATGATGAGCAGTTCTTC.

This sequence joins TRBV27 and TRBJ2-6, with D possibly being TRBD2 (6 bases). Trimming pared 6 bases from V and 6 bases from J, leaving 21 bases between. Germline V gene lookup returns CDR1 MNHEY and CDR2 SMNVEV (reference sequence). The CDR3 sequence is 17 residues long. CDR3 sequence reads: CASSLEGRRYAANVLTF. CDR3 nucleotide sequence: TGTGCCAGCAGCCTGGAGGGACGGCGATACGCGGCCAACGTCCTGACTTTC.

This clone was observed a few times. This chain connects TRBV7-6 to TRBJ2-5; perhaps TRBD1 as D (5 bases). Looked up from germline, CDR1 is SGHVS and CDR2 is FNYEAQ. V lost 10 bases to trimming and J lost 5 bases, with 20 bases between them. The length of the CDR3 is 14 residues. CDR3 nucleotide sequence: TGTGCCACCCAGTTAGGGGCGTCCAGGGAGACCCAGTACTTC. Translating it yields CATQLGASRETQYF.

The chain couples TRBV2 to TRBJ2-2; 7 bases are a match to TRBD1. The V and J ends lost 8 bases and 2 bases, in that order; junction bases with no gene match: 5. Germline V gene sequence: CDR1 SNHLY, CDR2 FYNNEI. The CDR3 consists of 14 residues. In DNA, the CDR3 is TGTGCCAGCGAGGGGGCGCGTAACACCGGGGAGCTGTTTTTT. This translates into CASEGARNTGELFF.

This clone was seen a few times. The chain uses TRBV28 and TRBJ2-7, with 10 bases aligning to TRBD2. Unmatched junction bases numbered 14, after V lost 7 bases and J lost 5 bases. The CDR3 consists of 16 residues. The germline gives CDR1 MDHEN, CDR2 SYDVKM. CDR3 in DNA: TGTGCCAGCAAACTAGCGGGACTGGCGCGATTTAACGAGCAGTACTTC. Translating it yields CASKLAGLARFNEQYF.

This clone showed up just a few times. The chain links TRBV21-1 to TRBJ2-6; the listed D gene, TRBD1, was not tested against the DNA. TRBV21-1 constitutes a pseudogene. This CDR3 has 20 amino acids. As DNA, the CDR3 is TGTGCCAGCAGCAAACCATGGCTCGGGACAGGGGGCTCTGGGGCCAACGTCCTGACTTTC. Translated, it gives CASSKPWLGTGGSGANVLTF.

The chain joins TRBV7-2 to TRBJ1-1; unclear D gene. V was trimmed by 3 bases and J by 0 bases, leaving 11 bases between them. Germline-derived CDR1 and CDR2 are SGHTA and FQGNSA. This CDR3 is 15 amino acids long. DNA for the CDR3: TGTGCCAGCAGCTTTCAGGCCAGAATGAACACTGAAGCTTTCTTT. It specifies CASSFQARMNTEAFF.

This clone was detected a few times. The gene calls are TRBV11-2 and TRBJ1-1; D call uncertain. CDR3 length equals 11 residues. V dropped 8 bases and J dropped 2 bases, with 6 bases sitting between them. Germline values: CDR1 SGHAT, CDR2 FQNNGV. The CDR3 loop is CASAINTEAFF. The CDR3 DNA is TGTGCCAGCGCGATTAACACTGAAGCTTTCTTT.

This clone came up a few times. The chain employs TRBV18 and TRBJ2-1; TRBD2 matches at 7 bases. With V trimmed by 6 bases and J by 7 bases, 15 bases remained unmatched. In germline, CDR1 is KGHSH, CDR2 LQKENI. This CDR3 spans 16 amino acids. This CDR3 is CASSPQYGGSSNEQFF. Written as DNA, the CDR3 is TGTGCCAGCTCCCCCCAGTATGGCGGGAGTAGTAATGAGCAGTTCTTC.

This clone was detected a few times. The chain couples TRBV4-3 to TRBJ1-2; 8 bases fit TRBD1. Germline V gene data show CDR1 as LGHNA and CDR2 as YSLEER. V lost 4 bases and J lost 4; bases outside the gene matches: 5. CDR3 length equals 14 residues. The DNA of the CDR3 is TGCGCCAGCAGCCCTCCTACAGGGGGCTATGGCTACACCTTC. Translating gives CASSPPTGGYGYTF.

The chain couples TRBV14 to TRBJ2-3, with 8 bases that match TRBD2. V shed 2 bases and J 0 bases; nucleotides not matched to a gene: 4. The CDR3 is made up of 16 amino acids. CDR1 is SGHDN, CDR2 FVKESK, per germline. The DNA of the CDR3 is TGTGCCAGCAGCCAAAAGGGACTAGAGAGCACAGATACGCAGTATTTT. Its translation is CASSQKGLESTDTQYF.

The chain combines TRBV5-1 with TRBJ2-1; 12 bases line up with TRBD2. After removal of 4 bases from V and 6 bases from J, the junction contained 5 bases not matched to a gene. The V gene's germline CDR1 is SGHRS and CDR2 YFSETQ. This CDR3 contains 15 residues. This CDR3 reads CASSEGLAGLNEQFF. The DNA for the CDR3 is TGCGCCAGCAGCGAGGGACTAGCGGGCCTCAATGAGCAGTTCTTC.

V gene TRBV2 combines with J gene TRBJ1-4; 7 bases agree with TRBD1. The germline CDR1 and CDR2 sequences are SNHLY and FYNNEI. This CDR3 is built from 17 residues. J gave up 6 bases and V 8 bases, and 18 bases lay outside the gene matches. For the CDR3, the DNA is TGTGCCAGCGAAGCTTACGAGGGGGGACAGAACTATGAAAAACTGTTTTTT. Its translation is CASEAYEGGQNYEKLFF.

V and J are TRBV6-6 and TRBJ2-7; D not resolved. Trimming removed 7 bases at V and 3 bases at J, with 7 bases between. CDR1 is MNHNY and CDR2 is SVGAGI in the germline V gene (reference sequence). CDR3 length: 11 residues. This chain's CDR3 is CASNKNYEQYF. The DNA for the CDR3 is TGTGCCAGCAACAAAAACTACGAGCAGTACTTC.

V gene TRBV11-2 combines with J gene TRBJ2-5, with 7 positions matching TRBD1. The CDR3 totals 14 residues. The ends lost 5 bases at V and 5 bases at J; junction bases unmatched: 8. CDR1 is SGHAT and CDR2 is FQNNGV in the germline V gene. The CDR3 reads CASSLGGHLETQYF. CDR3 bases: TGTGCCAGCAGCCTAGGGGGCCATTTGGAGACCCAGTACTTC.

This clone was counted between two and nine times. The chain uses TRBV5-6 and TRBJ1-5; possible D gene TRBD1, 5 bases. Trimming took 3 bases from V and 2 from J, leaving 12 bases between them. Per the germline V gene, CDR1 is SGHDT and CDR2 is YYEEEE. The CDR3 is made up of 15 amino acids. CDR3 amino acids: CASSSGLTGNQPQHF. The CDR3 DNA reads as TGTGCCAGCAGCTCGGGACTTACGGGCAATCAGCCCCAGCATTTT.

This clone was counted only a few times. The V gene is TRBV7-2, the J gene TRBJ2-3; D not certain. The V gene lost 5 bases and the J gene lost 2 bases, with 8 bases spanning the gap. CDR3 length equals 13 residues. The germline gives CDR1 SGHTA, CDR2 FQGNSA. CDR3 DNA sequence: TGTGCCAGCAGCCTCGCGAACACAGATACGCAGTATTTT. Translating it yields CASSLANTDTQYF. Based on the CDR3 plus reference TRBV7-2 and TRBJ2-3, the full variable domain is GAGVSQSPSNKVTEKGKDVELRCDPISGHTALYWYRQSLGQGLEFLIYFQGNSAPDKSGLPSDRFSAERTGGSVSTLTIQRTQQEDSAVYLCASSLANTDTQYFGPGTRLTVL.

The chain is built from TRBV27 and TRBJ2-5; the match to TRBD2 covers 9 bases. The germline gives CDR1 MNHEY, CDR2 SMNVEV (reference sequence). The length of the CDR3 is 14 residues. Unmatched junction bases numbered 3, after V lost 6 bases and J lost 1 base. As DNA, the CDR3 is TGTGCCAGCAGGAAGACTAGCGGCCAAGAGACCCAGTACTTC. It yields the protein CASRKTSGQETQYF.